Presented here are 20 T cell receptor beta chains from one specimen sequenced in a study of cytomegalovirus exposure and HLA in healthy donors. A multiplex PCR was run with 60 Vbeta primers and 13 Jbeta primers. The assay was immunoSEQ multiplex PCR, and TCRdb's table has in-frame clones only and misses some. Of roughly 150,000 clones listed, around 72% are singletons. The sequenced sample was PBMCs. All receptors derive from a man aged 40-55 years in good health and CMV-seronegative.

The chain combines TRBV28 with TRBJ2-7; 9 nucleotides agree with TRBD2. This CDR3 has 14 residues. J was trimmed by 3 bases and V by 3 bases; bases with no gene match: 3. The germline V gene encodes CDR1 MDHEN and CDR2 SYDVKM. CDR3 DNA: TGTGCCAGCAGTTTGTGGCGGGAGGGCTACGAGCAGTACTTC. It specifies CASSLWREGYEQYF. Filled out from reference TRBV28 and TRBJ2-7, the complete variable domain reads DVKVTQSSRYLVKRTGEKVFLECVQDMDHENMFWYRQDPGLGLRLIYFSYDVKMKEKGDIPEGYSVSREKKERFSLILESASTNQTSMYLCASSLWREGYEQYFGPGTRLTVT.

The genes are TRBV2 and TRBJ2-1; the match to TRBD1 covers 7 bases. This CDR3 spans 14 amino acids. CDR1 and CDR2 from the germline V gene are SNHLY and FYNNEI. The J segment lost 4 bases and the V segment lost 11 bases, leaving 11 bases of the junction unmatched. The CDR3, as DNA: TGTGCCGGTGAATCCGGGACAGTATACAATGAGCAGTTCTTC. It encodes CAGESGTVYNEQFF.

The CDR3: CASNRGGANVLTF. The CDR3, as DNA: TGTGCCAGTAATCGGGGTGGGGCCAACGTCCTGACTTTC. V and J are TRBV5-6 and TRBJ2-6; tentative D call: TRBD2 (5 bases). Germline CDR1 SGHDT, CDR2 YYEEEE. The CDR3 has 13 amino acids. The V end lost 8 bases, the J end lost 3 bases, and 9 bases lay between the germline ends.

This clone was recorded a few times. The chain links TRBV9 to TRBJ2-6; tentatively, D is TRBD2 (6 bases). CDR1 and CDR2 from the germline V gene are SGDLS and YYNGEE. V was clipped by 0 bases and J by 3 bases, with 13 bases between them. The CDR3 runs to 17 residues. The CDR3 DNA is TGTGCCAGCAGCGTAGCTCTGGGGGGTGGTGGGGCCAACGTCCTGACTTTC. Protein sequence: CASSVALGGGGANVLTF.

The gene calls are TRBV29-1 and TRBJ1-1; 10 positions match TRBD1. The CDR3 spans 13 residues. Germline CDR1 is SQVTM and CDR2 is ANQGSEA. V was pared by 6 bases and J by 1 base, with 2 bases of the junction left unmatched. The CDR3 reads CSVGQGGNTEAFF. As DNA, the CDR3 is TGCAGCGTCGGACAGGGGGGGAACACTGAAGCTTTCTTT.

The chain recombines TRBV6-5 with TRBJ2-3, with 8 bases lining up with TRBD2. This CDR3 comprises 14 residues. CDR1 MNHEY and CDR2 SVGAGI come from the germline V gene. Trimming cost V 6 bases and J 2 bases; bases outside gene matches: 4. As DNA, the CDR3 is TGTGCCAGCAGGGGACTAGGTAACACAGATACGCAGTATTTT. Encoded protein: CASRGLGNTDTQYF.

The rearrangement joins TRBV18 to TRBJ1-2, with D unclear. The germline V gene has CDR1 KGHSH and CDR2 LQKENI. The V end lost 3 bases, the J end lost 1 base, and 6 bases lay between the germline ends. There are 13 residues in the CDR3. CDR3 DNA sequence: TGTGCCAGCTCACCTGCAGATAACTATGGCTACACCTTC. Amino acid sequence: CASSPADNYGYTF.

This chain joins TRBV28 and TRBJ2-7; TRBD2 agrees at 7 bases. The V and J ends lost 6 bases and 7 bases, in that order; junction bases with no gene match: 6. The V gene's germline CDR1 is MDHEN and CDR2 SYDVKM. CDR3 length: 12 residues. CDR3 DNA sequence: TGTGCCAGCAGCCTTCTCGGGGGGGAGCAGTACTTC. Its protein is CASSLLGGEQYF.

This clone was observed a few times. The chain joins TRBV2 to TRBJ1-5; D is ambiguous. This CDR3 has 15 amino acids. The germline V gene has CDR1 SNHLY and CDR2 FYNNEI. V was trimmed by 6 bases and J by 4 bases, leaving 16 bases between them. CDR3 sequence: CASRVGGQPNQPQHF. In DNA, the CDR3 is TGTGCCAGCAGAGTGGGCGGGCAGCCGAATCAGCCCCAGCATTTT.

The gene calls are TRBV5-6 and TRBJ2-5; 7 bases agree with TRBD1. The CDR3 has 14 residues. After removal of 2 bases from V and 7 bases from J, the junction contained 8 bases not matched to a gene. CDR1 SGHDT and CDR2 YYEEEE come from the germline V gene. CDR3 loop: CASSFIQGVGTQYF. CDR3 in DNA: TGTGCCAGCAGCTTTATCCAGGGGGTGGGGACCCAGTACTTC.

The gene calls are TRBV6-6 and TRBJ2-7; 7 bases are shared with TRBD2. Germline CDR1 and CDR2: MNHNY and SVGAGI (reference sequence). CDR3 length: 12 residues. V was pared by 6 bases and J by 4 bases, with 3 bases of the junction left unmatched. As DNA, the CDR3 is TGTGCCAGCAGCCCCGGGGGGTACGAGCAGTACTTC. Translated: CASSPGGYEQYF.

V gene TRBV5-6 combines with J gene TRBJ2-7; 11 bases are shared with TRBD1. The germline gives CDR1 SGHDT, CDR2 YYEEEE. V was pared by 4 bases and J by 3 bases, with 3 bases of the junction left unmatched. This CDR3 region has 14 residues. The CDR3 here is CASSPGTGGYEQYF. CDR3 bases: TGTGCCAGCAGCCCCGGGACAGGGGGCTACGAGCAGTACTTC.

This clone was seen only a few times. The J gene is TRBJ1-1, the V gene TRBV4-1; D might be TRBD1 (6 bases). The germline gives CDR1 MGHRA, CDR2 YSYEKL. This CDR3 has 14 amino acids. V lost 0 bases, J lost 7 bases, and 12 bases lay in between. CDR3 sequence: CASSQDNRVSEAFF. DNA for the CDR3: TGCGCCAGCAGCCAAGATAACAGGGTAAGTGAAGCTTTCTTT.

This chain uses TRBV7-2 with TRBJ1-1; D gene uncertain. Germline CDR1 and CDR2: SGHTA and FQGNSA. Trimming stripped 7 bases from V and 1 base from J, with 4 bases between. The CDR3 has 11 amino acids. The CDR3 is CASTQNTEAFF. CDR3 coding DNA: TGTGCCAGCACCCAGAACACTGAAGCTTTCTTT.

The chain has TRBV10-2 and TRBJ2-7; TRBD2 agrees at 14 bases. The V gene end was trimmed by 0 bases and the J gene end by 5 bases; junction bases not matched to a gene: 3. The CDR3 is made up of 16 amino acids. Germline-derived CDR1 and CDR2 are WSHSY and SAAADI. Here the CDR3 reads CASSESGTSGRNEQYF. The CDR3 region has the DNA TGCGCCAGCAGTGAGTCAGGGACTAGCGGGAGAAACGAGCAGTACTTC.

V gene TRBV19 combines with J gene TRBJ1-5; D unresolved. Trimming shortened V by 5 bases and J by 4 bases, and 15 bases separated the two germline ends. The CDR3 is 15 amino acids. Germline loops: CDR1 LNHDA, CDR2 SQIVND (reference sequence). CDR3 bases: TGTGCCAGTAGTTGGGCTAGGGAGTTGAATCAGCCCCAGCATTTT. This gives the protein CASSWARELNQPQHF.

V gene TRBV18 combines with J gene TRBJ2-7, with D unresolved. V lost 5 bases and J 1 base, leaving 9 bases between the germline ends. The CDR3 runs to 13 residues. CDR1 and CDR2 (germline): KGHSH, LQKENI. CDR3 nucleotide sequence: TGTGCCAGCTCAACGAGGCAGTCCTACGAGCAGTACTTC. Translation gives CASSTRQSYEQYF. The full variable domain, its missing parts supplied by reference TRBV18 and TRBJ2-7, is NAGVMQNPRHLVRRRGQEARLRCSPMKGHSHVYWYRQLPEEGLKFMVYLQKENIIDESGMPKERFSAEFPKEGPSILRIQQVVRGDSAAYFCASSTRQSYEQYFGPGTRLTVT.

The chain employs TRBV28 and TRBJ2-1, with D unresolved. Looked up from germline, CDR1 is MDHEN and CDR2 is SYDVKM. The CDR3 extends over 12 amino acids. The V gene lost 3 bases and the J gene lost 7 bases, with 7 bases spanning the gap. The CDR3 nucleotides read TGTGCCAGCAGTTTCTTCCGTAATGAGCAGTTCTTC. The encoded protein is CASSFFRNEQFF.

This clone has a handful of counts. The chain couples TRBV25-1 to TRBJ1-2, with a tentative D call TRBD1 (6 bases). Trimming left V 1 base short and J 8 bases short, with 14 bases between. CDR1 is MGHDK, CDR2 SYGVNS, per germline. The CDR3 runs to 14 residues. The CDR3 bases are TGTGCCAGCAGTGAATGGGGACAAACCAGCGGCTACACCTTC. The encoded protein is CASSEWGQTSGYTF.

The rearrangement uses TRBV28 and TRBJ1-1, with a tentative D call TRBD1 (6 bases). CDR1 MDHEN and CDR2 SYDVKM come from the germline V gene. This CDR3 is built from 13 residues. Trimming took off 5 bases at V and 5 bases at J, with 12 bases between the two ends. CDR3 region: CASSTTGRTEAFF. CDR3 coding DNA: TGTGCCAGCAGTACCACAGGGCGTACTGAAGCTTTCTTT.